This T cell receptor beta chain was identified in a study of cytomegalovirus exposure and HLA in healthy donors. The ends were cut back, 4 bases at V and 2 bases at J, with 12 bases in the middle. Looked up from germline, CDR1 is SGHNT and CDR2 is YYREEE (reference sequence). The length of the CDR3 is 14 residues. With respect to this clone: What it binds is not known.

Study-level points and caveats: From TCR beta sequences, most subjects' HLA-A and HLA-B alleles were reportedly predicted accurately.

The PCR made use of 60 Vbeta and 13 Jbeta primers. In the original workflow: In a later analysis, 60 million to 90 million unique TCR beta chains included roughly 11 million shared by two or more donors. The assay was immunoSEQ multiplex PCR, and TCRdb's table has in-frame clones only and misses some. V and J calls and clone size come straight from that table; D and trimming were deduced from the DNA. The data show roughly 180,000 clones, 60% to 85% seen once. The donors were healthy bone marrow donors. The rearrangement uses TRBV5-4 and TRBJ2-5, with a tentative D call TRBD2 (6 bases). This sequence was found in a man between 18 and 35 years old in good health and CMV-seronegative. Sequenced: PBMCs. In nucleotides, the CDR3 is TGTGCCAGCAGCGGAGGGTTTCAGCAAGAGACCCAGTACTTC. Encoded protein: CASSGGFQQETQYF.